This T cell receptor (beta chain) was recorded in a study of tumor and adjacent non-tumor tissue in lung cancer. As for the study in general: Aged roughly 31 to 80 years, patients included roughly ten men and 4 to 6 women with stage I to III disease. Samples averaged around 4 million productive TCRbeta reads each.

Turning to this clonotype: What it binds is unknown. One junction end disagrees with the germline gene, perhaps due to a read error.

This sample's RNA came from whole unsorted tissue. Distant lung tissue was collected more than 3 cm away from the tumor edge. Chemotherapy-naive patients with new lung cancer underwent thoracic surgery in China, August–late 2014. The CDR3 is 13 residues long. From germline, CDR1 is MNHEY and CDR2 SVGEGT. Study-level results: Tumor repertoires had a smaller top 100 clone share than normal lung.

Three rounds of nested PCR, following a modified ARM-PCR protocol, produced the TCRbeta library. MiXCR was run by TCRdb on the multiplex PCR reads, yielding one entry per CDR3 protein. The sample holds around 80,000 distinct CDR3 sequences, roughly 80% seen once. This chain connects TRBV6-2 or TRBV6-3 to TRBJ1-2; no clear D gene. The sequence derives from a man in his sixties with non-small cell lung cancer. The sample comprised distant non-tumor lung tissue. The chain's CDR3 is CASSNQANYGYAF. CDR3 nucleotide sequence: TGTGCCAGTAGTAACCAAGCTAACTATGGCTACGCCTTC.